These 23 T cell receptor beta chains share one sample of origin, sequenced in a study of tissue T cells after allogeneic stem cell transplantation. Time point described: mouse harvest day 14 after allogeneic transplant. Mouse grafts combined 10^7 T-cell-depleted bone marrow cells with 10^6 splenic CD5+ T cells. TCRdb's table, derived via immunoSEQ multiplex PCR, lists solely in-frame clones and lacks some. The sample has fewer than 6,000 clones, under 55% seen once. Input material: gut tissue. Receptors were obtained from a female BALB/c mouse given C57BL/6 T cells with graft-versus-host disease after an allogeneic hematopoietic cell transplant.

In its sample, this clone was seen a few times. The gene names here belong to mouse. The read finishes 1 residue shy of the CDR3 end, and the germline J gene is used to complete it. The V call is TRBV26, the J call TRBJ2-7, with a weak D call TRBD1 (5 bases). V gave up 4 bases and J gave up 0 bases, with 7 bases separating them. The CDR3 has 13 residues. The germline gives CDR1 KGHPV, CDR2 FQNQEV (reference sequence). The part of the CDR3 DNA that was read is TGTGCCAGCAGTCCAGGGAGCTCCTATGAACAGTAC. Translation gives CASSPGSSYEQY. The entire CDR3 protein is CASSPGSSYEQYF.

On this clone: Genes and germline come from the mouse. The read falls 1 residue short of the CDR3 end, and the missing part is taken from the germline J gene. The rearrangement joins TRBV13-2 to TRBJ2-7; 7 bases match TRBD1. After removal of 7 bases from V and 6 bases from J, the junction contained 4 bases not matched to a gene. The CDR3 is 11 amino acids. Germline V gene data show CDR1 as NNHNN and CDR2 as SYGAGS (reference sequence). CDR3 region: CASRQGVEQYF. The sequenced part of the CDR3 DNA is TGTGCCAGCAGGCAGGGGGTTGAACAGTAC.

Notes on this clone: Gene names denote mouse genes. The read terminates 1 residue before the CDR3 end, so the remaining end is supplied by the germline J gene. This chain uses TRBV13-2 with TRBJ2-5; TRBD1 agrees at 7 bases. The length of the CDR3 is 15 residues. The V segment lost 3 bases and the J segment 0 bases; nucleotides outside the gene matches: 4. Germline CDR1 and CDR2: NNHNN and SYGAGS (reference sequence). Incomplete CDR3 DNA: TGTGCCAGCGGTGGCTCGACAGGGAACCAAGACACCCAGTAC. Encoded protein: CASGGSTGNQDTQY. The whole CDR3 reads CASGGSTGNQDTQYF.

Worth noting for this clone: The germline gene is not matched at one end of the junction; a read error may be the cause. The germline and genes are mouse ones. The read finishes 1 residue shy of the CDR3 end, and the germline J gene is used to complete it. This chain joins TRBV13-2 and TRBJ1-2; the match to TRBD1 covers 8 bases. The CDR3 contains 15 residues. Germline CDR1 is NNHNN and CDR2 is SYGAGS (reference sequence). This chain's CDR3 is CASSDGQGANSDYTF. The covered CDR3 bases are TGTGCCAGCAGTGATGGACAGGGTGCAAACTCCGACTACACC.

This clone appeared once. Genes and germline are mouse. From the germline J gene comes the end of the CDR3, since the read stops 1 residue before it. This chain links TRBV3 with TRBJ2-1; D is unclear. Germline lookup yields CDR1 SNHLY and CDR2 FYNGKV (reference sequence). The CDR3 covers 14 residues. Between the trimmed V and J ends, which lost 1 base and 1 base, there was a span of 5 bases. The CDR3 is CASSLGRNYAEQFF. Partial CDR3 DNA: TGTGCCAGCAGCTTAGGCAGAAACTATGCTGAGCAGTTC.

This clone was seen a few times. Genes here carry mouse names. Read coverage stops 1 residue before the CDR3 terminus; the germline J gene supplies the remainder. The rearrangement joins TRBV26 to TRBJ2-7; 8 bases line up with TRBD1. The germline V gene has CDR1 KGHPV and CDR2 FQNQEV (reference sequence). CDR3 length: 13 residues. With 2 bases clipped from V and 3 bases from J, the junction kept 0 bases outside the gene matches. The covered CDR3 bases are TGTGCCAGCAGTCTGGGACAGGGCTATGAACAGTAC. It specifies CASSLGQGYEQY. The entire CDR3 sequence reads CASSLGQGYEQYF.

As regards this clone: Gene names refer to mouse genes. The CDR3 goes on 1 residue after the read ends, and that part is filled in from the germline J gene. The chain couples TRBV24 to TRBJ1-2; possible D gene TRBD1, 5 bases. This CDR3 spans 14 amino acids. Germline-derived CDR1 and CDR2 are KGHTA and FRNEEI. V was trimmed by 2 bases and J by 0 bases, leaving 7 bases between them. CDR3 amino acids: CASSLDSANSDYTF. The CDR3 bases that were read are TGTGCCAGCAGTCTGGACAGTGCAAACTCCGACTACACC.

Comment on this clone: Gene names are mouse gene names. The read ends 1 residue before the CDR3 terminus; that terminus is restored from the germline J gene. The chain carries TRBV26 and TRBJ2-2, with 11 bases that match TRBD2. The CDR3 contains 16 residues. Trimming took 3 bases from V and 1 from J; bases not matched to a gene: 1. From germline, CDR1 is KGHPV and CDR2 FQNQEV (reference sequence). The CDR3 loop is CASSLGTGGNTGQLYF. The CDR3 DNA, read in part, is TGTGCCAGCAGTCTCGGGACTGGGGGAAACACCGGGCAGCTCTAC.

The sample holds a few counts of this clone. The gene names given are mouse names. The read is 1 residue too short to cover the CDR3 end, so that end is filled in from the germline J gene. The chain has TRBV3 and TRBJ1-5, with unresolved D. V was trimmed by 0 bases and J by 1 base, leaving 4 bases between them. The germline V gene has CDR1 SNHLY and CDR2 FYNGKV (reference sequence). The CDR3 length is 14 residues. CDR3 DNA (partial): TGTGCCAGCAGCTTAGCGGGGAACAACCAGGCTCCGCTT. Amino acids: CASSLAGNNQAPL. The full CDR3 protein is CASSLAGNNQAPLF.

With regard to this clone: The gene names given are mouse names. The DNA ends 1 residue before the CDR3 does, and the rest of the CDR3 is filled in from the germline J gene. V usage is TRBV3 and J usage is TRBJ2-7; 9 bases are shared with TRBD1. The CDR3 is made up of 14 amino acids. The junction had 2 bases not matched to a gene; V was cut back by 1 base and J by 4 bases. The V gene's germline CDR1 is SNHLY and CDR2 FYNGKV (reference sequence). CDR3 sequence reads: CASSLGTGVYEQYF. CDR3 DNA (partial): TGTGCCAGCAGCTTAGGGACAGGGGTTTATGAACAGTAC.

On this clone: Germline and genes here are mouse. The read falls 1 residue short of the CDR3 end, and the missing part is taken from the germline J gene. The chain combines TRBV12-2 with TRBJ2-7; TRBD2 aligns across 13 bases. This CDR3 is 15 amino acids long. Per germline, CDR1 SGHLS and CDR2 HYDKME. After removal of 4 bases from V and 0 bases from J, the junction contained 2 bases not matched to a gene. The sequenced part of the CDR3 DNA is TGTGCCAGCTCCCGGGACTGGGGGGGCTCCTATGAACAGTAC. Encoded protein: CASSRDWGGSYEQY. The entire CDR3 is CASSRDWGGSYEQYF.

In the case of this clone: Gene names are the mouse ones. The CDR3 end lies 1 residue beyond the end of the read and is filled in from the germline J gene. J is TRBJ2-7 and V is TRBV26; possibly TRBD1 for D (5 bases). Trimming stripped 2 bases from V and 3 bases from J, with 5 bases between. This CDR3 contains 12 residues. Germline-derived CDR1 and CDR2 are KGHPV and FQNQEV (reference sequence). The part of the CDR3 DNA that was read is TGTGCCAGCAGTCTGCAGGGCTATGAACAGTAC. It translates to CASSLQGYEQY. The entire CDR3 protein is CASSLQGYEQYF.

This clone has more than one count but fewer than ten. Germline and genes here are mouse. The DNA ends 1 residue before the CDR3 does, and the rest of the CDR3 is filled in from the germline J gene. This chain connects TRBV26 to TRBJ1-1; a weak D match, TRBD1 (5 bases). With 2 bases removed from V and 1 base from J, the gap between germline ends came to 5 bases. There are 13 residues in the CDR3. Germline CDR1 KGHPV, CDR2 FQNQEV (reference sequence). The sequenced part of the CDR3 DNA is TGTGCCAGCAGTCTGACAGGGAACACAGAAGTCTTC. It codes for CASSLTGNTEVF. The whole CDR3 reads CASSLTGNTEVFF.

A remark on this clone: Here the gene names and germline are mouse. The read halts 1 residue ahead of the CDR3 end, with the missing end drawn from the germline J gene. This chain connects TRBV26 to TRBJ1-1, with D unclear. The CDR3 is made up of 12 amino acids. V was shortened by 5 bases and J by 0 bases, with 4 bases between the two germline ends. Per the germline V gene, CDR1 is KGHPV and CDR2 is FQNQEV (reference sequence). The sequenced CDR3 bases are TGTGCCAGCAGTAAGTCAAACACAGAAGTCTTC. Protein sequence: CASSKSNTEVF. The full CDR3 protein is CASSKSNTEVFF. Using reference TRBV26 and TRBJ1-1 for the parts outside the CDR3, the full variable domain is NSKVIQTPRYLVKGQGQKAKMRCIPEKGHPVVFWYQQNKNNEFKFLINFQNQEVLQQIDMTEKRFSAECPSNSPCSLEIQSSEAGDSALYLCASSKSNTEVFFGKGTRLTVV.

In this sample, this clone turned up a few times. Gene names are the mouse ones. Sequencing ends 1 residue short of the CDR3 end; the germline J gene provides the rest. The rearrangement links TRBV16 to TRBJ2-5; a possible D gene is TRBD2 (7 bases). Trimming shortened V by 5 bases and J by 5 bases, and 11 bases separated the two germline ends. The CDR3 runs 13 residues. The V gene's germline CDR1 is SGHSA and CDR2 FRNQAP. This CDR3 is CASSLGAPDTQYF. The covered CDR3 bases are TGTGCAAGCAGCCTGGGGGCACCAGACACCCAGTAC. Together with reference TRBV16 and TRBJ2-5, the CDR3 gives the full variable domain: NAGVIQTPRHKVTGKGQEATLWCEPISGHSAVFWYRQTIVQGLEFLTYFRNQAPIDDSGMPKERFSAQMPNQSHSTLKIQSTQPQDSAVYLCASSLGAPDTQYFGPGTRLLVL.

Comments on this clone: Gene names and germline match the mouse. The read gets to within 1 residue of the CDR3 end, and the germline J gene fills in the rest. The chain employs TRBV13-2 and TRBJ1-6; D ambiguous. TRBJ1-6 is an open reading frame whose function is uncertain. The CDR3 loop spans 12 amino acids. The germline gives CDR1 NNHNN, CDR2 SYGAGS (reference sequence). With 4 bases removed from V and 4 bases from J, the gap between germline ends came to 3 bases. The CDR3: CASGPYNSPLYF. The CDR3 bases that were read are TGTGCCAGCGGTCCTTATAATTCGCCCCTCTAC.

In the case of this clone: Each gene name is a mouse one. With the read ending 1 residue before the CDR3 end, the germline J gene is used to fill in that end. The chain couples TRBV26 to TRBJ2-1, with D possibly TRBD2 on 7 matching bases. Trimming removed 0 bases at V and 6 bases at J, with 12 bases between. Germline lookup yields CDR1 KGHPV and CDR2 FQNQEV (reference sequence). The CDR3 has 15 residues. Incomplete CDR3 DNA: TGTGCCAGCAGTCTGTCGTGGGGGGCGCCTGCTGAGCAGTTC. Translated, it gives CASSLSWGAPAEQF. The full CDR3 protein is CASSLSWGAPAEQFF.

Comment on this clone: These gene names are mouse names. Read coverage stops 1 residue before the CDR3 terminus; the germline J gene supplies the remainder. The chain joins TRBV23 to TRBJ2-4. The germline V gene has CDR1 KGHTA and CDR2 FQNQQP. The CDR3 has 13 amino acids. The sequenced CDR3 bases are TGCTCCAGCAGTCCCGGCAGTCAAAACACCTTGTAC. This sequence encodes CSSSPGSQNTLY. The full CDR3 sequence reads CSSSPGSQNTLYF.

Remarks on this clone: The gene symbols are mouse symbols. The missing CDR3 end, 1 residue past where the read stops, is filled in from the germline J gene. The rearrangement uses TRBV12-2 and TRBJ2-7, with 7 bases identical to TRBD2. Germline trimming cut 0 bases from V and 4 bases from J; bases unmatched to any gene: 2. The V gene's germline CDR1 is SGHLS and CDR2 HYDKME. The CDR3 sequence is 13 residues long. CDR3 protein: CASSLGGGYEQYF. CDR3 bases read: TGTGCCAGCTCTCTCGGTGGGGGGTATGAACAGTAC.

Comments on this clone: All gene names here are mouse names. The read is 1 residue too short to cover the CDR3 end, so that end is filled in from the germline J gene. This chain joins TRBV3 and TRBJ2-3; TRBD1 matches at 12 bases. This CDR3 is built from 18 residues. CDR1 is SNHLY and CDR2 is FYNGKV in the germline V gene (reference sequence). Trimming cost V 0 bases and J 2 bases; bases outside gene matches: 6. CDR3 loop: CASSLAGGQGAYAETLYF. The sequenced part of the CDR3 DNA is TGTGCCAGCAGCTTAGCGGGGGGACAGGGGGCTTATGCAGAAACGCTGTAT.

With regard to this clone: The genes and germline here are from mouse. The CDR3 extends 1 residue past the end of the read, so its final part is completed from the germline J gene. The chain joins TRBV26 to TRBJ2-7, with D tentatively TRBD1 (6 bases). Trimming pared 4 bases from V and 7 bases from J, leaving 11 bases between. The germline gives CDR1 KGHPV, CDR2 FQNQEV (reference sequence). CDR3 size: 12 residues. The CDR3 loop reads CASSPQGREQYF. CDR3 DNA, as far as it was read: TGTGCCAGCAGTCCGCAGGGGAGGGAACAGTAC.

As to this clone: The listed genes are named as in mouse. CDR3 residues: CASSGQGQNTLYF. The CDR3 bases that were read are TGTGCCAGCAGCGGACAGGGTCAAAACACCTTGTAC. The chain uses TRBV3 and TRBJ2-4, with 7 bases lining up with TRBD1. The CDR3 extends 1 residue past the end of the read, so its final part is completed from the germline J gene. This CDR3 comprises 13 residues. V gave up 5 bases and J gave up 1 base; unmatched junction bases: 0. Germline V gene data show CDR1 as SNHLY and CDR2 as FYNGKV (reference sequence).

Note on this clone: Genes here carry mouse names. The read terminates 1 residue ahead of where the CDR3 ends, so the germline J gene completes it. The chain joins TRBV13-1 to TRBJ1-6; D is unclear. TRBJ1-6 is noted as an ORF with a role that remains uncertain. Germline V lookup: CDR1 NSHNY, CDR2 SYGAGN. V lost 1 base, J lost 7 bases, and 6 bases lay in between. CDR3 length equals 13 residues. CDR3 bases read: TGTGCCAGCAGTGATCTGGGGAATTCGCCCCTCTAC. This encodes CASSDLGNSPLY. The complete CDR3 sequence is CASSDLGNSPLYF.